This TCR beta chain came from a study of T cell repertoires in cytomegalovirus infection. TCRdb passed the reads through MiXCR, listing each CDR3 protein once. The sample lists some 110,000 distinct CDR3 sequences, around 30% occurring once. Points on this clonotype: What it binds is not known.

With 5 bases removed from V and 3 bases from J, the gap between germline ends came to 14 bases. Germline CDR1 is SEHNR and CDR2 is FQNEAQ (reference sequence). The CDR3 consists of 14 residues. The chain couples TRBV7-9 to TRBJ2-7; D not resolved. The source of this sequence is a human donor in good health (CMV status not recorded). Some clones in this sample may be carry-over from other donors' samples. The specimen was CD8+ T cells from cultured PBMCs, collected from culture after CMV antigen stimulation. CDR3 protein: CASSPMDGFYEQYF. CDR3 in DNA: TGTGCCAGCAGCCCCATGGACGGTTTCTACGAGCAGTACTTC. The complete variable domain, with remaining parts taken from reference TRBV7-9 and TRBJ2-7, reads DTGVSQNPRHKITKRGQNVTFRCDPISEHNRLYWYRQTLGQGPEFLTYFQNEAQLEKSRLLSDRFSAERPKGSFSTLEIQRTEQGDSAMYLCASSPMDGFYEQYFGPGTRLTVT.